Included here is one T cell receptor (beta chain) sequence, with context. Trimming took 1 base from V and 4 from J, leaving 10 bases between them. The germline gives CDR1 SNHLY, CDR2 FYNNEI. The CDR3 contains 14 residues. The entry originates in a study of blood T cell repertoires in COVID-19. Study background: The United States, Italy and Spain were the sources of the acute and convalescent COVID-19 samples. In each case, the material was cDNA or gDNA derived from T cells, B-cell-depleted T cells, or PBMCs.

As processed by the authors: Quantification of nucleated cells was approximated via reference gene primer amplification. Using immunoSEQ multiplex PCR, the repertoire was profiled, and TCRdb retains in-frame clones only, with some absent. V and J calls and clone size are given by that table; D and trimming were obtained from the DNA. The sample lists over 70,000 clones, 60% to 85% occurring once. This sequence originates from an elderly woman with acute or convalescent COVID-19. The source material was peripheral blood. The chain uses TRBV2 and TRBJ1-2; D uncertain. Here the CDR3 reads CASSEDSQPYGYTF. The DNA for the CDR3 is TGTGCCAGCAGTGAAGACAGCCAACCCTATGGCTACACCTTC. The whole variable domain, remainder taken from reference TRBV2 and TRBJ1-2, is EPEVTQTPSHQVTQMGQEVILRCVPISNHLYFYWYRQILGQKVEFLVSFYNNEISEKSEIFDDQFSVERPDGSNFTLKIRSTKLEDSAMYFCASSEDSQPYGYTFGSGTRLTVV.